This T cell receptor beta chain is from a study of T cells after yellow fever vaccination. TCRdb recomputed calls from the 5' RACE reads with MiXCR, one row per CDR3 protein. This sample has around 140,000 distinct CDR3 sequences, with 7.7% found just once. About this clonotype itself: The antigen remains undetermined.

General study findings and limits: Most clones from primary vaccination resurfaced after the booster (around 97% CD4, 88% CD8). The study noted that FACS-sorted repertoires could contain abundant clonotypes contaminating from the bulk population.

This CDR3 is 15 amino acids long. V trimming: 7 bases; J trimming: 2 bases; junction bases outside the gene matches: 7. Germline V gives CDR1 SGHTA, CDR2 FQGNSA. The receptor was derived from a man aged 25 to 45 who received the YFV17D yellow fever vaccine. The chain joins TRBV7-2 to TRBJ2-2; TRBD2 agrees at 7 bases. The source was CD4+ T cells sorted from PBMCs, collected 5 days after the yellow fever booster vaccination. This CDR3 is CASTSLAVNTGELFF. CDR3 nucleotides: TGTGCCAGCACCTCCCTAGCGGTAAACACCGGGGAGCTGTTTTTT.